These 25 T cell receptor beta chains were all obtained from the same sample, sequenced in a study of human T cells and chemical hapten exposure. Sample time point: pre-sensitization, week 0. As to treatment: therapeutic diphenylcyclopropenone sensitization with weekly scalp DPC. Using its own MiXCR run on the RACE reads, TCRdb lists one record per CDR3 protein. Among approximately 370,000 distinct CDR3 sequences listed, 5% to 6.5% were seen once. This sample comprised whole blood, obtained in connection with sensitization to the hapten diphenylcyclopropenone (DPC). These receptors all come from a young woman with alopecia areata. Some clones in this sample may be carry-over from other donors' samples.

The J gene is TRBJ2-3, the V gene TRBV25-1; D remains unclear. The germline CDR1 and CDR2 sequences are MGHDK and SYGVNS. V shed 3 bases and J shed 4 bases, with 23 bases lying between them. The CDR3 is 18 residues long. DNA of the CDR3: TGTGCCAGCAGTGAGGGTACTGGTTACCCACCAGCGTCAGATACGCAGTATTTT. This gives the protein CASSEGTGYPPASDTQYF.

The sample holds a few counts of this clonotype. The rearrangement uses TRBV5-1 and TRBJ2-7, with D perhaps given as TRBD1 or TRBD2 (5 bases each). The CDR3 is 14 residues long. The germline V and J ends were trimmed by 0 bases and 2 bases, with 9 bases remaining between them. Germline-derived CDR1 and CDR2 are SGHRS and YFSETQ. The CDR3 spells CASSLVEGPYEQYF. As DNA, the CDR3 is TGCGCCAGCAGCTTGGTAGAGGGGCCCTACGAGCAGTACTTC.

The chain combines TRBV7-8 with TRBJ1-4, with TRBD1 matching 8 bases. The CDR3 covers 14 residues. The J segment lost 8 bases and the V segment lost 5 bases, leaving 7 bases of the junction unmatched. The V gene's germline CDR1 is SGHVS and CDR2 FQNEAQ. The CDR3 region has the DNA TGTGCCAGCAGCGCCCAGGGGGCCGGGGAAAAACTGTTTTTT. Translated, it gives CASSAQGAGEKLFF.

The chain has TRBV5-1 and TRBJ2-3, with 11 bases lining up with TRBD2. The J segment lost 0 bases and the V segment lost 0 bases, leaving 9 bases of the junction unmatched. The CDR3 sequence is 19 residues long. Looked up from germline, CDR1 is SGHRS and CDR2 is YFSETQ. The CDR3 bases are TGCGCCAGCAGCTTGGGAGCCTTAGCGGGGGGGCCTAGCACAGATACGCAGTATTTT. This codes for CASSLGALAGGPSTDTQYF.

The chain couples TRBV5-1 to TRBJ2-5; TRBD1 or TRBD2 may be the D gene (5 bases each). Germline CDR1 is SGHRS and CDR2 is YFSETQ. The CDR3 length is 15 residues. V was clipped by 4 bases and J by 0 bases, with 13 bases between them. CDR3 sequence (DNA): TGCGCCAGCAGCCTCCCCGGGGCCGACCAAGAGACCCAGTACTTC. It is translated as CASSLPGADQETQYF.

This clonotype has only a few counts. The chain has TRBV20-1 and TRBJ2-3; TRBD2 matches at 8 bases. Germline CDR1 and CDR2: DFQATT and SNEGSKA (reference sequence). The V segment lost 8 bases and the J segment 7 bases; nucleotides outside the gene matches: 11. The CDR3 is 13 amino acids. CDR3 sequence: CSLRGDGRNTQYF. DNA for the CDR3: TGCAGTCTGCGGGGGGACGGCCGGAATACGCAGTATTTT.

The CDR3 nucleotides are TGTGCCAGCAGTAGAATCCGGGGTAATGAGCAGTTCTTC. It is translated as CASSRIRGNEQFF. This rearrangement joins TRBV27 to TRBJ2-1; TRBD2 is a possible D gene (5 bases). CDR3 length: 13 amino acids. Germline CDR1 MNHEY, CDR2 SMNVEV (reference sequence). Trimming left V 5 bases short and J 7 bases short, with 12 bases between.

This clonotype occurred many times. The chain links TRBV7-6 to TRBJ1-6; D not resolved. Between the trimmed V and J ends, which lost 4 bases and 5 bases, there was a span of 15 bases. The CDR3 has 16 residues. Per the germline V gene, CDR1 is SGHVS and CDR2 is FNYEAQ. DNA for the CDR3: TGTGCCAGCAGCTCTGAAATACAGAGACATAATTCACCCCTCCACTTT. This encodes CASSSEIQRHNSPLHF.

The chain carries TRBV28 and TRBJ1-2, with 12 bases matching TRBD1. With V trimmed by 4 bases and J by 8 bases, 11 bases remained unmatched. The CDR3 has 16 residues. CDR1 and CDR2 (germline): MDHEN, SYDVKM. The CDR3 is CASSYPSGTGGLGYTF. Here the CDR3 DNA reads TGTGCCAGCAGTTATCCTTCCGGGACAGGGGGCTTAGGCTACACCTTC.

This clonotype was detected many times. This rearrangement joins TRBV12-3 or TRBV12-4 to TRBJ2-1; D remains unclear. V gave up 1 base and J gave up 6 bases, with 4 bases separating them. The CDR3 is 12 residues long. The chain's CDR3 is CASSLGANEQFF. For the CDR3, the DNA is TGTGCCAGCAGTTTAGGGGCCAATGAGCAGTTCTTC.

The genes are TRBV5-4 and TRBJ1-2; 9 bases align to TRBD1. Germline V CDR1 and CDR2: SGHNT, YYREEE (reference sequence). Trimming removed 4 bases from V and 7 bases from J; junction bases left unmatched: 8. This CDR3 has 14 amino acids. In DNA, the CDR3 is TGTGCCAGCAGCACAGGGACAGGGAGGGCTGGCTACACCTTC. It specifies CASSTGTGRAGYTF. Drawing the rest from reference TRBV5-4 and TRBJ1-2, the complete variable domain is ETGVTQSPTHLIKTRGQQVTLRCSSQSGHNTVSWYQQALGQGPQFIFQYYREEENGRGNFPPRFSGLQFPNYSSELNVNALELDDSALYLCASSTGTGRAGYTFGSGTRLTVV.

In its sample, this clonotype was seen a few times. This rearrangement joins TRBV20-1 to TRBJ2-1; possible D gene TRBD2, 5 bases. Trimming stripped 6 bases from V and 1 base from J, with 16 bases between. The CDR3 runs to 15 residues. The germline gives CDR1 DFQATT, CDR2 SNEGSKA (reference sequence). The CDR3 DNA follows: TGCAGTGCCTCCCCGGTGAGCGGATCCTACAATGAGCAGTTCTTC. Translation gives CSASPVSGSYNEQFF.

This chain's CDR3 is CASSTLRGSGDEQYF. CDR3 nucleotide sequence: TGTGCCAGCAGTACACTCAGGGGGTCTGGGGACGAGCAGTACTTC. The rearrangement joins TRBV12-3 or TRBV12-4 to TRBJ2-7, with 7 bases aligning to TRBD1. The CDR3 extends over 15 amino acids. With V trimmed by 5 bases and J by 5 bases, 12 bases remained unmatched.

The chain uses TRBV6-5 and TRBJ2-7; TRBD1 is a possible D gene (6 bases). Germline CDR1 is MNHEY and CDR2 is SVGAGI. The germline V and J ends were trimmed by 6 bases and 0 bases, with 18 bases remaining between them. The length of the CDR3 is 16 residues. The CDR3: CASSQKTGATSYEQYF. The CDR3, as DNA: TGTGCCAGCAGCCAGAAGACAGGAGCGACCTCCTACGAGCAGTACTTC.

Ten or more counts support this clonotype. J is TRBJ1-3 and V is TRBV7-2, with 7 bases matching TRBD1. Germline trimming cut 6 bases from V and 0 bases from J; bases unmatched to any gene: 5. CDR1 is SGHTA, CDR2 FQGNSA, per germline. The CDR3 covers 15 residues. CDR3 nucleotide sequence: TGTGCCAGCAGTCGGACAGGTTTCTCTGGAAACACCATATATTTT. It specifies CASSRTGFSGNTIYF.

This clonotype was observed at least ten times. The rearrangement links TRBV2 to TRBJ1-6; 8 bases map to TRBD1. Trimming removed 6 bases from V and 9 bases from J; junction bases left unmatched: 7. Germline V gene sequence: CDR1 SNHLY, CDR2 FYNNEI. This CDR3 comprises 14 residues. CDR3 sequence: CASRRETGASPLHF. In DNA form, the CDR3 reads TGTGCCAGCAGGAGAGAGACAGGGGCTTCACCCCTCCACTTT.

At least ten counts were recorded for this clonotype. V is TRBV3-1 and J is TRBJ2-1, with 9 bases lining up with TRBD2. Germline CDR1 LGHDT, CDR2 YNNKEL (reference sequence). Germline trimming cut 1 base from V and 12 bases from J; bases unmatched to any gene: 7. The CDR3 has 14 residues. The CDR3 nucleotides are TGTGCCAGCAGCCAAGTAGATGCTAGCGGGGCGCAGTTCTTC. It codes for CASSQVDASGAQFF.

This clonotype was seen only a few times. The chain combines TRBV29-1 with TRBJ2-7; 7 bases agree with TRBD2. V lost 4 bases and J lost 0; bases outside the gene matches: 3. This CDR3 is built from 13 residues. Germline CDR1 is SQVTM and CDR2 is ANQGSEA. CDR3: CSVGGGTSYEQYF. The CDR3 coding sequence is TGCAGCGTTGGGGGGGGTACCTCCTACGAGCAGTACTTC.

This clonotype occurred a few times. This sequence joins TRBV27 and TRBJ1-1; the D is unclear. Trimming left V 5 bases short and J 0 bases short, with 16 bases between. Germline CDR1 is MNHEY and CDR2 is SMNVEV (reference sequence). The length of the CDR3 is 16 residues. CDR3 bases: TGTGCCAGCAGTCCTCCGGCGGACGGACTGAACACTGAAGCTTTCTTT. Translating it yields CASSPPADGLNTEAFF.

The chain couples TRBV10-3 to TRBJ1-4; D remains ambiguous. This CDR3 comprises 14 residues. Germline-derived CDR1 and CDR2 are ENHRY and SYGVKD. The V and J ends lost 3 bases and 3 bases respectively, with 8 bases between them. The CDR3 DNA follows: TGTGCCATCAGTGATTGGGGTCCTAATGAAAAACTGTTTTTT. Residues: CAISDWGPNEKLFF.

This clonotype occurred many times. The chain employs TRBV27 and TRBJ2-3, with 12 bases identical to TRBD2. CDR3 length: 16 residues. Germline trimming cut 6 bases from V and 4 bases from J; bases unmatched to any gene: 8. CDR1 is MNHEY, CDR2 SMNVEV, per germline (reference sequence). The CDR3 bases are TGTGCCAGCAGACATGCTAGCGGGGGGGCCTCAGATACGCAGTATTTT. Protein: CASRHASGGASDTQYF.

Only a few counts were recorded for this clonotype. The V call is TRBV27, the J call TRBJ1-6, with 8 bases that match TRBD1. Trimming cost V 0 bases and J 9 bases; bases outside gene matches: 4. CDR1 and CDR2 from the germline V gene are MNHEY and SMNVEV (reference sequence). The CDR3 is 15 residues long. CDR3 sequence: CASSLSYTGGSPLHF. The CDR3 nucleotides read TGTGCCAGCAGTTTATCGTATACAGGGGGTTCACCCCTCCACTTT.

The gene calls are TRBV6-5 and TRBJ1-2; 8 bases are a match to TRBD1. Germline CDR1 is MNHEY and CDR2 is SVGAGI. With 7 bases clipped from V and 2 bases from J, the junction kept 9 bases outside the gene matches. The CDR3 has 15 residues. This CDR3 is CASTAGQGLNYGYTF. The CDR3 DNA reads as TGTGCCAGCACCGCCGGACAGGGTTTAAACTATGGCTACACCTTC.

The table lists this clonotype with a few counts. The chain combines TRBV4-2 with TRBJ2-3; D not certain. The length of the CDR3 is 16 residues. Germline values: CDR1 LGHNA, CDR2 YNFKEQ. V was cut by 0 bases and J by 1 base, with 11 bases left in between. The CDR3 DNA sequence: TGTGCCAGCAGCCAAGAGGTTGGGGATGGCACAGATACGCAGTATTTT. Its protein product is CASSQEVGDGTDTQYF.

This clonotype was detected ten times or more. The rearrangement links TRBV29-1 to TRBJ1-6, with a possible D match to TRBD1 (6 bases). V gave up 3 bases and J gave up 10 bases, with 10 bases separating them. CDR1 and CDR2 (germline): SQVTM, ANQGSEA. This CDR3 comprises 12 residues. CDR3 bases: TGCAGCGTTGAGAGGCAGGGGTCACCCCTCCACTTT. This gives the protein CSVERQGSPLHF.